These 8 T cell receptor beta chains originate from one sample sequenced in a study of T cell responses to AZD1222 COVID-19 vaccine. Assay used: immunoSEQ multiplex PCR; TCRdb lists only in-frame clones, some missing. The sample yields 120,000 to 150,000 clones, 88% seen once. The sample was peripheral blood, taken 28 days after the second AZD1222 dose. The receptors originated from an adult who received the AZD1222 COVID-19 vaccine.

The chain combines TRBV2 with TRBJ2-2; 11 nucleotides line up with TRBD2. Per germline, CDR1 SNHLY and CDR2 FYNNEI. The length of the CDR3 is 18 residues. With V trimmed by 8 bases and J by 7 bases, 18 bases remained unmatched. The CDR3 sequence is CASRQYRALSGRDGELFF. The CDR3 DNA reads TGTGCCAGCCGCCAGTATAGGGCGCTTAGCGGGAGGGACGGGGAGCTGTTTTTT.

V is TRBV6-4 and J is TRBJ2-1, with 9 bases that match TRBD1. After removal of 3 bases from V and 6 bases from J, the junction contained 9 bases not matched to a gene. CDR3 size: 16 residues. Per germline, CDR1 MRHNA and CDR2 SNTAGT. This chain's CDR3 is CASSEMGTGLINEQFF. The CDR3, as DNA: TGTGCCAGCAGTGAGATGGGGACAGGGTTAATCAATGAGCAGTTCTTC.

As regards this clone: Other DNA sequences from this sample encode an identical CDR3 as well. The chain links TRBV19 to TRBJ1-5; D may be TRBD1 (6 bases). This CDR3 region has 13 residues. From germline, CDR1 is LNHDA and CDR2 SQIVND (reference sequence). Trimming stripped 3 bases from V and 4 bases from J, with 7 bases between. The CDR3 loop is CASSIGQNQPQHF. The CDR3 DNA follows: TGTGCCAGTAGTATCGGACAGAATCAGCCCCAGCATTTT.

This chain joins TRBV5-1 and TRBJ2-7; TRBD2 aligns across 15 bases. There are 15 residues in the CDR3. With 4 bases clipped from V and 11 bases from J, the junction kept 10 bases outside the gene matches. From germline, CDR1 is SGHRS and CDR2 YFSETQ. In nucleotides, the CDR3 is TGCGCCAGCAGCCTACTCGGACTAGCGGGAGGGCGGAAGTACTTC. Its translation: CASSLLGLAGGRKYF.

CDR3 region: CASSSAGSTDTQYF. In DNA, the CDR3 is TGTGCCAGCAGCTCAGCGGGGAGCACAGATACGCAGTATTTT. The rearrangement joins TRBV5-4 to TRBJ2-3; 7 positions agree with TRBD2. Germline-derived CDR1 and CDR2 are SGHNT and YYREEE (reference sequence). V lost 3 bases to trimming and J lost 0 bases; unmatched junction nucleotides: 1. The CDR3 has 14 residues.

The chain employs TRBV4-2 and TRBJ1-2; D not certain. Germline CDR1 reads LGHNA; CDR2 reads YNFKEQ. Trimming cost V 6 bases and J 3 bases, with 11 bases left between them. The CDR3 totals 13 residues. The CDR3: CASRNPGYYGYTF. Written as DNA, the CDR3 is TGTGCCAGCAGAAACCCCGGGTACTATGGCTACACCTTC.

The chain recombines TRBV30 with TRBJ2-6, with D perhaps matching TRBD2 (5 bases). The germline gives CDR1 GTSNPN, CDR2 SVGIG (reference sequence). Deletions cut 2 bases from V and 3 bases from J, with 8 bases between. The length of the CDR3 is 14 residues. The CDR3 loop reads CAWSMRDGANVLTF. The CDR3 coding sequence is TGTGCCTGGAGTATGAGGGATGGGGCCAACGTCCTGACTTTC.

This chain uses TRBV6-6 with TRBJ2-7; 9 bases line up with TRBD1. This CDR3 is built from 12 residues. With 9 bases clipped from V and 7 bases from J, the junction kept 7 bases outside the gene matches. Germline loops: CDR1 MNHNY, CDR2 SVGAGI (reference sequence). CDR3 coding DNA: TGTGCCAGTACAGGGGGCATCGGGGAGCAGTACTTC. Translated: CASTGGIGEQYF.